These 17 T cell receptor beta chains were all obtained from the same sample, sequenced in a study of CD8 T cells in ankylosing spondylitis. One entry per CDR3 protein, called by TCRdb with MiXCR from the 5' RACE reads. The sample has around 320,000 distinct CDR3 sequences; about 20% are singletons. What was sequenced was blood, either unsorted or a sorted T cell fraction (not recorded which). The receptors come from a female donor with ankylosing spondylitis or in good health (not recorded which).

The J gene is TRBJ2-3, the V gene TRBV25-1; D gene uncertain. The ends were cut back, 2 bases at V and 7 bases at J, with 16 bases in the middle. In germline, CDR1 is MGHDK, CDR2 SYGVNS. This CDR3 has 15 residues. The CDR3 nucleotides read TGTGCCAGCAGTGAAGTTACAGTGCAGGCGAATACGCAGTATTTT. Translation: CASSEVTVQANTQYF.

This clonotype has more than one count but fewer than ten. The CDR3 DNA reads as TGCAGTGCCGCAACCAGGACTAGCCGACACACAGATACGCAGTATTTT. This codes for CSAATRTSRHTDTQYF. The chain has TRBV20-1 and TRBJ2-3; 8 positions agree with TRBD2. CDR3 length: 16 amino acids. Germline loops: CDR1 DFQATT, CDR2 SNEGSKA (reference sequence). The V gene end was trimmed by 6 bases and the J gene end by 2 bases; junction bases not matched to a gene: 13.

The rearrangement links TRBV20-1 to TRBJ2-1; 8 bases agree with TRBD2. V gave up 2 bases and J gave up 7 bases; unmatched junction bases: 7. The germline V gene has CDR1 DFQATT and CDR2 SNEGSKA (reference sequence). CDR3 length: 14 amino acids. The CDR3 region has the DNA TGCAGTGCTAGAAGCGGGAGAACGGAGAATGAGCAGTTCTTC. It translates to CSARSGRTENEQFF.

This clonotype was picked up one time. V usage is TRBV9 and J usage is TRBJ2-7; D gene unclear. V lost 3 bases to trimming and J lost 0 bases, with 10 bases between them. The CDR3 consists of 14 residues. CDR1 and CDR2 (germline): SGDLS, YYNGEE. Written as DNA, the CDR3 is TGTGCCAGCAGCGCCGAACTGAGCTCCTACGAGCAGTACTTC. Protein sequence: CASSAELSSYEQYF.

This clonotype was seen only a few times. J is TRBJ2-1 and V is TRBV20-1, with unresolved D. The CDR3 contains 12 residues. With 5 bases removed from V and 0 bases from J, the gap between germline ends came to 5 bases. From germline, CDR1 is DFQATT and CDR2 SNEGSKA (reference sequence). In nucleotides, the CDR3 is TGCAGTGCTGAACTCTCCTACAATGAGCAGTTCTTC. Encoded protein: CSAELSYNEQFF.

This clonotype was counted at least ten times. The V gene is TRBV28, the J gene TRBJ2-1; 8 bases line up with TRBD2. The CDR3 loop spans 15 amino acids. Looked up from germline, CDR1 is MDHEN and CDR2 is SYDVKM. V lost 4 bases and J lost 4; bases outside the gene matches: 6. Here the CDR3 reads CASSYVGRGYNEQFF. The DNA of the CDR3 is TGTGCCAGCAGTTACGTCGGGAGGGGGTACAATGAGCAGTTCTTC.

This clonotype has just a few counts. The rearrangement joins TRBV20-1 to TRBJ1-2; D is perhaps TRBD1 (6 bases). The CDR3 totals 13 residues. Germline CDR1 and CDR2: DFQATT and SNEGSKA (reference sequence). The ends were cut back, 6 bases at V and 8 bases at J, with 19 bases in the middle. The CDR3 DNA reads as TGCAGTGCATTGCCGGGGGGGCCGGAGGGCTACACCTTC. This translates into CSALPGGPEGYTF.

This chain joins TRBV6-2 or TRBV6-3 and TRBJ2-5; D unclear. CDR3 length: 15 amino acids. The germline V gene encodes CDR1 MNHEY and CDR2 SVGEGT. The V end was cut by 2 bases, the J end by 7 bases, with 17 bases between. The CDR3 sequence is CASSYGSDSRWTQYF. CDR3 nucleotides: TGTGCCAGCAGTTACGGTAGTGACTCCCGGTGGACCCAGTACTTC.

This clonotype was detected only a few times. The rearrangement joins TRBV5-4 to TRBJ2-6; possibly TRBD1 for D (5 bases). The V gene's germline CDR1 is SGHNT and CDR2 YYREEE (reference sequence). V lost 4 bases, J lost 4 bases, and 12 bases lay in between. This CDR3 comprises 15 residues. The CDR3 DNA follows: TGTGCCAGCAGCCCCTGGACATACGGGGCCAACGTCCTGACTTTC. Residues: CASSPWTYGANVLTF.

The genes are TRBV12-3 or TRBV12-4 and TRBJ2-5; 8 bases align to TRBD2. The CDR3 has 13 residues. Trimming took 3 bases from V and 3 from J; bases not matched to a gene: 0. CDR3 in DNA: TGTGCCAGCAGTTTGCGGGAGGAAGAGACCCAGTACTTC. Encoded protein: CASSLREEETQYF.

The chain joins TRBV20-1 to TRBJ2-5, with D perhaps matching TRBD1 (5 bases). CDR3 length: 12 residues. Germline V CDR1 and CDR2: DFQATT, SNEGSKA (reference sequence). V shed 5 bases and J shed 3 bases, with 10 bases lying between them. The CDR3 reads CSALQDKETQYF. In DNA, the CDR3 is TGCAGTGCTCTCCAGGACAAAGAGACCCAGTACTTC.

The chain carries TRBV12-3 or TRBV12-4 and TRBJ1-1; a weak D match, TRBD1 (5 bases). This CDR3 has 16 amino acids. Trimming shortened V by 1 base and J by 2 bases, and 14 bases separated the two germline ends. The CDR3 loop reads CASSLGVGGGNTEAFF. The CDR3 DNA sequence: TGTGCCAGCAGTTTAGGCGTCGGGGGAGGAAACACTGAAGCTTTCTTT.

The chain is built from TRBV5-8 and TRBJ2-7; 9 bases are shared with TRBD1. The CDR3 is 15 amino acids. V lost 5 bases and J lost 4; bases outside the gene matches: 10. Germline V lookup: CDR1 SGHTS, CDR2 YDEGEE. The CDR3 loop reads CASRTTGTGSYEQYF. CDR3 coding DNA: TGTGCCAGCAGAACAACCGGGACAGGGAGTTACGAGCAGTACTTC.

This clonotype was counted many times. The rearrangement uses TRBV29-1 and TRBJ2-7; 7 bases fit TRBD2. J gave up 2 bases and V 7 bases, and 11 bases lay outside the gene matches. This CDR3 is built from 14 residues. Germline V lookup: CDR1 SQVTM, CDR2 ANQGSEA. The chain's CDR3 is CSARLAVPTYEQYF. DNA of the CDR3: TGCAGCGCAAGGCTAGCGGTGCCCACCTACGAGCAGTACTTC.

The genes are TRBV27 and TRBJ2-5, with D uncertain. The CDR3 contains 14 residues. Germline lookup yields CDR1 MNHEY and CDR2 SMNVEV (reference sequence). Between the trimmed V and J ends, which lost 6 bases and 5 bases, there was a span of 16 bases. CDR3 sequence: CASSRDSSRETQYF. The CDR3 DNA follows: TGTGCCAGCAGCCGAGACTCTTCCCGGGAGACCCAGTACTTC.

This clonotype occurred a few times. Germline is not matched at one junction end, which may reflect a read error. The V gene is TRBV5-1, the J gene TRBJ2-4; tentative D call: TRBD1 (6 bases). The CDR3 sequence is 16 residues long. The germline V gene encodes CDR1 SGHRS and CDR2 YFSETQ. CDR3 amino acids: CASSSGQPLAKKIQYF. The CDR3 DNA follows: TGCGCCAGCAGCTCCGGACAGCCTCTAGCCAAAAAAATTCAGTACTTC.

The CDR3 coding sequence is TGTGCCAGCAGCCGCGGACAGGGGCAAGATACGCAGTATTTT. Translated, it gives CASSRGQGQDTQYF. The gene calls are TRBV11-3 and TRBJ2-3; 9 nucleotides align to TRBD1. The germline gives CDR1 SGHNT, CDR2 YENEEA. V dropped 5 bases and J dropped 5; count of bases not matched to a gene: 5. The CDR3 is 14 amino acids.